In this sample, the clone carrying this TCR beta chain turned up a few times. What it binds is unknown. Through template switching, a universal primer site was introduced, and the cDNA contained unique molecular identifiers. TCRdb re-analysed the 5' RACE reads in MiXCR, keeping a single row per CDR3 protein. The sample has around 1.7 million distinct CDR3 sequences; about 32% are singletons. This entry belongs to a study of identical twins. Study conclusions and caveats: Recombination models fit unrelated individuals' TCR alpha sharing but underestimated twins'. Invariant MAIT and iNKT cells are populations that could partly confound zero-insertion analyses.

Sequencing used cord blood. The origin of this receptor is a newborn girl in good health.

CDR3 amino acids: CASSQDQAGDYGYTF. The CDR3 DNA sequence: TGTGCCAGCAGCCAAGATCAGGCAGGAGACTATGGCTACACCTTC. The V gene is TRBV4-2, the J gene TRBJ1-2; D ambiguous. Trimming stripped 0 bases from V and 3 bases from J, with 11 bases between. The CDR3 loop spans 15 amino acids. From germline, CDR1 is LGHNA and CDR2 YNFKEQ.